These T cell receptor beta chains were read from a single sample in a study of T cell changes during pregnancy in multiple sclerosis. Only in-frame clones appear in the TCRdb table, and some are missing; sequencing was by immunoSEQ multiplex PCR. The table shows around 30,000 clones, with roughly 91% occurring only once. The specimen comprised CD4+ T cells from peripheral blood mononuclear cells, sampled after pregnancy. Receptors originate from a female donor with multiple sclerosis, enrolled in a pregnancy study. CDR3s include the opening cysteine and the closing phenylalanine or tryptophan. A D gene is named only where the DNA matches it firmly. Clone size is given for some rows only: seen once, a few or many times, or a class if the clone is expanded.

v_gene	j_gene	abundance	d_gene	CDR3aa	CDR3nt
TRBV11-2	TRBJ2-7	.	.	CASSLVRGFFYEQYF	TGTGCCAGCAGCTTAGTTAGGGGGTTCTTCTACGAGCAGTACTTC
TRBV7-9	TRBJ2-7	.	TRBD1	CASSFGASRQGYEQYF	TGTGCCAGCAGCTTTGGAGCCTCCCGACAGGGGTACGAGCAGTACTTC
TRBV2	TRBJ1-1	few	.	CASSETSLRAFF	TGTGCCAGCAGTGAAACGTCACTTAGAGCTTTCTTT
TRBV11-2	TRBJ2-7	.	.	CASSPFLGATYEQYF	TGTGCCAGCAGCCCGTTTCTGGGCGCCACCTACGAGCAGTACTTC
TRBV19	TRBJ1-2	.	TRBD1	CASSTPGRYRDRDLGYTF	TGTGCCAGTAGTACCCCCGGACGATACCGGGACAGGGATCTTGGCTACACCTTC
TRBV10-3	TRBJ2-1	.	.	CASSQGRLFF	TGTGCCAGCTCACAGGGACGGCTGTTCTTC
TRBV4-1	TRBJ2-2	.	.	CASSTSAGFAGELFF	TGCGCCAGCAGTACCTCGGCGGGATTTGCCGGGGAGCTGTTTTTT
TRBV29-1	TRBJ2-7	.	TRBD2	CSVVFGGNFYEQYF	TGCAGCGTTGTATTCGGGGGGAATTTCTACGAGCAGTACTTC
TRBV11-1	TRBJ2-3	.	TRBD1	CASSRGTGSTDTQYF	TGTGCCAGCAGCCGGGGGACAGGGAGCACAGATACGCAGTATTTT
TRBV7-3	TRBJ2-7	.	.	CASSPNFGYEQYF	TGTGCCAGCAGCCCCAATTTCGGGTACGAGCAGTACTTC
TRBV19	TRBJ2-1	.	TRBD2	CASSAGLAGGSSYNEQFF	TGTGCCAGTAGTGCAGGACTAGCGGGAGGAAGCTCCTACAATGAGCAGTTCTTC
TRBV11-3	TRBJ2-1	.	TRBD2	CASSLDQGGTRMANEQFF	TGTGCCAGCAGCTTAGATCAGGGAGGGACTAGGATGGCCAATGAGCAGTTCTTC
TRBV2	TRBJ2-2	.	TRBD1	CAIMTGSLLTGELFF	TGTGCCATCATGACAGGGTCTCTCTTAACCGGGGAGCTGTTTTTT
TRBV2	TRBJ1-3	.	.	CASSKNELGNTIYF	TGTGCCAGCAGCAAAAATGAACTTGGAAACACCATATATTTT
TRBV18	TRBJ2-7	.	.	CASTQASSYEQYF	TGTGCCAGCACACAGGCTAGCTCCTACGAGCAGTACTTC
TRBV6-1	TRBJ1-2	.	TRBD1	CASTLGQGGNYGYTF	TGTGCCAGCACCTTGGGACAGGGAGGTAACTATGGCTACACCTTC
TRBV7-9	TRBJ2-3	.	.	CASLREFTDTQYF	TGTGCCAGCCTGCGGGAATTCACAGATACGCAGTATTTT
TRBV28	TRBJ2-5	.	TRBD1	CASSWVGQGMKTQYF	TGTGCCAGCAGTTGGGTCGGACAGGGGATGAAGACCCAGTACTTC
TRBV7-2	TRBJ2-5	.	TRBD1	CASSSSVGTGGETQYF	TGTGCCAGCAGCTCGTCGGTCGGGACAGGGGGAGAGACCCAGTACTTC
TRBV6-1	TRBJ1-3	.	.	CASKNQGLGNTIYF	TGTGCCAGCAAGAATCAGGGACTTGGAAACACCATATATTTT
TRBV19	TRBJ2-2	.	.	CASSKPGGPGELFF	TGTGCCAGTAGTAAGCCCGGGGGGCCCGGGGAGCTGTTTTTT